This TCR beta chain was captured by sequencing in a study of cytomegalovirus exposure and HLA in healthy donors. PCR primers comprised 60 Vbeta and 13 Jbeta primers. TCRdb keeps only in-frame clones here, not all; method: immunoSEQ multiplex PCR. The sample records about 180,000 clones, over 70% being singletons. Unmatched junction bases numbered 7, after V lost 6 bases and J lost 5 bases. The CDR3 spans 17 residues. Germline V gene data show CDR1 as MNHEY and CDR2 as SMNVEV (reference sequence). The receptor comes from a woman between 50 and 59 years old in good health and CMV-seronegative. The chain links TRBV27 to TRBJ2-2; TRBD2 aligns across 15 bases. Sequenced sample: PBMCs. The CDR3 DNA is TGTGCCAGCAGAGTGGGACTAGCGGGAGGAAAAACCGGGGAGCTGTTTTTT. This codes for CASRVGLAGGKTGELFF.